The present TCR beta chain was sequenced within a study of CD8+ T cells in alopecia areata. The study, taken as a whole, reports: Under tofacitinib, fewer expanded CD8+ clones appeared among the top 100 scalp clones.

The V and J ends lost 2 bases and 1 base respectively, with 15 bases between them. This CDR3 has 17 residues. Germline V gives CDR1 SGHDN, CDR2 FVKESK. The authors extracted RNA and reverse transcribed it into cDNA as the sequencing template. The assay was immunoSEQ multiplex PCR, and TCRdb's table has in-frame clones only and misses some. The sample has 120,000 or so clones, approximately 60% seen once; the top ten hold around 6%. With respect to this clone: Its target is unknown.

Sample treatment: oral pan-JAK inhibitor, 5-10 mg twice daily. Sample: CD4+ T cells sorted from blood, taken at week 4, from a patient treated with tofacitinib. The gene calls are TRBV14 and TRBJ2-1; tentatively, D is TRBD2 (7 bases). The sequence was obtained from a human donor with alopecia areata. This CDR3 reads CASSQYSRGGSYNEQFF. The CDR3 nucleotides read TGTGCCAGCAGCCAATACAGTAGGGGGGGTTCCTACAATGAGCAGTTCTTC. Complete variable domain (other parts from reference TRBV14 and TRBJ2-1): EAGVTQFPSHSVIEKGQTVTLRCDPISGHDNLYWYRRVMGKEIKFLLHFVKESKQDESGMPNNRFLAERTGGTYSTLKVQPAELEDSGVYFCASSQYSRGGSYNEQFFGPGTRLTVL.